The 25 T cell receptor beta chains reported below all come from one sample, sequenced in a study of technical replicates of blood from several donors. Data came from immunoSEQ multiplex PCR; TCRdb stores just in-frame clones and leaves some out. The sample holds about 89,000 clones, approximately 93% seen once. The sample taken for sequencing was T cells isolated from PBMCs. These receptor sequences come from a human donor in good health.

The gene calls are TRBV6-4 and TRBJ2-1; TRBD2 matches 9 bases. Germline CDR1 MRHNA, CDR2 SNTAGT. CDR3 size: 15 residues. V was clipped by 6 bases and J by 7 bases; unmatched bases: 10. The CDR3 protein is CASSASLAGNNEQFF. CDR3 in DNA: TGTGCCAGCAGCGCCAGCCTAGCGGGAAATAATGAGCAGTTCTTC.

The chain carries TRBV6-4 and TRBJ2-1; 9 nucleotides align to TRBD1. The V and J ends lost 6 bases and 4 bases, in that order; junction bases with no gene match: 7. The CDR3 length is 15 residues. CDR1 is MRHNA, CDR2 SNTAGT, per germline. The CDR3 spells CASSNPGQGYNEQFF. In DNA form, the CDR3 reads TGTGCCAGCAGCAATCCGGGACAGGGTTACAATGAGCAGTTCTTC.

This chain connects TRBV11-2 to TRBJ2-1; 8 bases are a match to TRBD2. Germline loops: CDR1 SGHAT, CDR2 FQNNGV. Trimming at V came to 1 base and at J to 8 bases, leaving 10 bases not matched to a gene. CDR3 length equals 16 residues. This chain's CDR3 is CASSLGSGLAGYEQFF. The DNA for the CDR3 is TGTGCCAGCAGCTTAGGTTCAGGACTAGCCGGGTATGAGCAGTTCTTC.

The rearrangement links TRBV4-2 to TRBJ2-7; possibly TRBD2 for D (6 bases). The V end lost 6 bases, the J end lost 4 bases, and 25 bases lay between the germline ends. This CDR3 has 17 residues. The germline V gene has CDR1 LGHNA and CDR2 YNFKEQ. CDR3 protein: CASRHTMTGVAKYEQYF. The CDR3 DNA is TGTGCCAGCAGACATACTATGACGGGAGTAGCTAAATACGAGCAGTACTTC.

This chain joins TRBV14 and TRBJ2-7, with 10 positions matching TRBD1. This CDR3 has 14 residues. Trimming at V came to 5 bases and at J to 5 bases, leaving 6 bases not matched to a gene. Looked up from germline, CDR1 is SGHDN and CDR2 is FVKESK. CDR3 DNA sequence: TGTGCCAGCAGCATCACCGGGACAGGGGACGAGCAGTACTTC. This gives the protein CASSITGTGDEQYF. The full variable domain, completed using reference TRBV14 and TRBJ2-7, is EAGVTQFPSHSVIEKGQTVTLRCDPISGHDNLYWYRRVMGKEIKFLLHFVKESKQDESGMPNNRFLAERTGGTYSTLKVQPAELEDSGVYFCASSITGTGDEQYFGPGTRLTVT.

The CDR3 sequence is CASSHSGYNEQFF. CDR3 nucleotide sequence: TGTGCCAGCAGCCATTCCGGCTACAATGAGCAGTTCTTC. The chain couples TRBV7-8 to TRBJ2-1; D call uncertain. CDR3 length: 13 amino acids. With 5 bases removed from V and 3 bases from J, the gap between germline ends came to 8 bases. CDR1 is SGHVS and CDR2 is FQNEAQ in the germline V gene. The entire variable domain, with the rest obtained from reference TRBV7-8 and TRBJ2-1, is as follows: GAGVSQSPRYKVAKRGQDVALRCDPISGHVSLFWYQQALGQGPEFLTYFQNEAQLDKSGLPSDRFFAERPEGSVSTLKIQRTQQEDSAVYLCASSHSGYNEQFFGPGTRLTVL.

The V and J genes are TRBV7-3 and TRBJ1-2, with 7 bases fitting TRBD1. Germline V gene lookup returns CDR1 SGHTA and CDR2 FQGTGA. The junction had 11 bases not matched to a gene; V was cut back by 4 bases and J by 0 bases. CDR3 length: 17 amino acids. The CDR3 loop reads CASSSSGNRGTNYGYTF. CDR3 in DNA: TGTGCCAGCAGCTCCTCTGGAAACAGGGGTACTAACTATGGCTACACCTTC.

J is TRBJ1-1 and V is TRBV6-5; D is possibly TRBD1 (6 bases). Germline values: CDR1 MNHEY, CDR2 SVGAGI. Trimming shortened V by 2 bases and J by 3 bases, and 10 bases separated the two germline ends. The CDR3 runs 14 residues. CDR3 in amino acids: CASSYGQGYTEAFF. As DNA, the CDR3 is TGTGCCAGCAGTTACGGGCAGGGGTACACTGAAGCTTTCTTT.

As DNA, the CDR3 is TGTGCCAGCAGTGAAGAGGAACTAGCGGGGAATGAGCAGTTCTTC. Translated: CASSEEELAGNEQFF. The genes are TRBV6-1 and TRBJ2-1, with 10 nucleotides matching TRBD2. Germline V lookup: CDR1 MNHNS, CDR2 SASEGT. The CDR3 contains 15 residues. With V trimmed by 1 base and J by 7 bases, 4 bases remained unmatched.

This sequence joins TRBV9 and TRBJ2-7; TRBD1 aligns across 10 bases. The length of the CDR3 is 14 residues. With 4 bases clipped from V and 4 bases from J, the junction kept 5 bases outside the gene matches. Germline CDR1 is SGDLS and CDR2 is YYNGEE. The DNA for the CDR3 is TGTGCCAGCAGCTCGGGACAGGGGATTTACGAGCAGTACTTC. Its translation: CASSSGQGIYEQYF. Filled out from reference TRBV9 and TRBJ2-7, the complete variable domain reads DSGVTQTPKHLITATGQRVTLRCSPRSGDLSVYWYQQSLDQGLQFLIQYYNGEERAKGNILERFSAQQFPDLHSELNLSSLELGDSALYFCASSSGQGIYEQYFGPGTRLTVT.

The gene calls are TRBV7-9 and TRBJ2-1, with 8 bases matching TRBD2. This CDR3 contains 15 residues. Germline CDR1 reads SEHNR; CDR2 reads FQNEAQ (reference sequence). V was clipped by 2 bases and J by 5 bases; unmatched bases: 5. DNA for the CDR3: TGTGCCAGCAGCTTAAGCGGGAGTTCGAACAATGAGCAGTTCTTC. It is translated as CASSLSGSSNNEQFF. The variable domain in full, with the rest retrieved from reference TRBV7-9 and TRBJ2-1, is DTGVSQNPRHKITKRGQNVTFRCDPISEHNRLYWYRQTLGQGPEFLTYFQNEAQLEKSRLLSDRFSAERPKGSFSTLEIQRTEQGDSAMYLCASSLSGSSNNEQFFGPGTRLTVL.

About this clone: The junction and the germline gene differ at one end; a read error may be behind it. The CDR3 DNA is TGTGCCAGTTCACAGGGGTTCACTGAAGCTTTCTTT. It translates to CASSQGFTEAFF. The rearrangement joins TRBV18 to TRBJ1-1; the match to TRBD1 covers 7 bases. The length of the CDR3 is 12 residues. Germline V CDR1 and CDR2: KGHSH, LQKENI.

This chain joins TRBV6-1 and TRBJ2-7, with D possibly being TRBD1 (5 bases). This CDR3 is 15 amino acids long. Germline assignment: CDR1 MNHNS and CDR2 SASEGT. V was shortened by 1 base and J by 2 bases, with 12 bases between the two germline ends. CDR3 sequence: CASSEGVRVTYEQYF. CDR3 DNA: TGTGCCAGCAGTGAAGGGGTCAGGGTGACCTACGAGCAGTACTTC.

The rearrangement links TRBV6-5 to TRBJ2-7, with 10 bases aligning to TRBD1. V trimming: 2 bases; J trimming: 7 bases; junction bases outside the gene matches: 5. The CDR3 is made up of 14 amino acids. Germline V CDR1 and CDR2: MNHEY, SVGAGI. The CDR3: CASSYRQGAAEQYF. In DNA form, the CDR3 reads TGTGCCAGCAGTTACCGACAGGGGGCTGCGGAGCAGTACTTC.

Concerning this clone itself: At one of its ends the junction is not consistent with the germline gene, which may arise from a read error. This chain joins TRBV15 and TRBJ2-2, with D perhaps matching TRBD2 (6 bases). CDR3 length: 14 residues. The V gene's germline CDR1 is LNHNV and CDR2 YYDKDF (reference sequence). CDR3 amino acids: CATSRDGGPGELFF. The DNA for the CDR3 is TGTGCCACCAGCAGGGACGGGGGACCCGGAGAGCTGTTTTTT.

This chain connects TRBV11-3 to TRBJ1-1; D is perhaps TRBD1 (6 bases). The CDR3 is 15 residues long. Germline V CDR1 and CDR2: SGHNT, YENEEA. Between the trimmed V and J ends, which lost 5 bases and 3 bases, there was a span of 16 bases. The DNA of the CDR3 is TGTGCCAGCAGCCTCTTGTGGGGGCCGGACACTGAAGCTTTCTTT. Amino acids: CASSLLWGPDTEAFF.

This rearrangement joins TRBV28 to TRBJ2-6; the D is unclear. This CDR3 has 14 amino acids. The germline V and J ends were trimmed by 6 bases and 5 bases, with 11 bases remaining between them. Germline CDR1 MDHEN, CDR2 SYDVKM. This CDR3 is CASSHIRWANVLTF. In DNA, the CDR3 is TGTGCCAGCAGCCACATACGTTGGGCCAACGTCCTGACTTTC.

This chain uses TRBV30 with TRBJ1-3; D might be TRBD1 (6 bases). V was trimmed by 4 bases and J by 1 base, leaving 14 bases between them. Germline values: CDR1 GTSNPN, CDR2 SVGIG (reference sequence). The CDR3 is 15 amino acids. The CDR3 coding sequence is TGTGCCTGGACCCCAACAGGGCTTTCTGGAAACACCATATATTTT. Protein sequence: CAWTPTGLSGNTIYF. Based on the CDR3 plus reference TRBV30 and TRBJ1-3, the full variable domain is SQTIHQWPATLVQPVGSPLSLECTVEGTSNPNLYWYRQAAGRGLQLLFYSVGIGQISSEVPQNLSASRPQDRQFILSSKKLLLSDSGFYLCAWTPTGLSGNTIYFGEGSWLTVV.

V gene TRBV6-6 combines with J gene TRBJ1-2, with TRBD1 matching 9 bases. This CDR3 has 13 amino acids. The V segment lost 5 bases and the J segment 4 bases; nucleotides outside the gene matches: 2. Germline V CDR1 and CDR2: MNHNY, SVGAGI (reference sequence). The CDR3 DNA is TGTGCCAGCAGTACGACAGGGGGCTATGGCTACACCTTC. Protein: CASSTTGGYGYTF.

The chain carries TRBV2 and TRBJ1-4, with TRBD1 matching over 7 bases. The CDR3 length is 15 residues. Germline trimming cut 6 bases from V and 3 bases from J; bases unmatched to any gene: 7. The germline V gene encodes CDR1 SNHLY and CDR2 FYNNEI. The CDR3 protein is CASSARGQSNEKLFF. CDR3 coding DNA: TGTGCCAGCAGCGCCCGGGGACAGTCTAATGAAAAACTGTTTTTT.

The chain joins TRBV6-5 to TRBJ1-3; D call uncertain. There are 14 residues in the CDR3. Germline V gene data show CDR1 as MNHEY and CDR2 as SVGAGI. V was clipped by 4 bases and J by 0 bases, with 7 bases between them. CDR3 coding DNA: TGTGCCAGCAGTTCTATAAACTCTGGAAACACCATATATTTT. It is translated as CASSSINSGNTIYF.

The chain has TRBV18 and TRBJ1-2; tentatively, D is TRBD1 (6 bases). Looked up from germline, CDR1 is KGHSH and CDR2 is LQKENI. V lost 3 bases, J lost 2 bases, and 16 bases lay in between. The CDR3 is 16 amino acids. The CDR3 DNA reads TGTGCCAGCTCACCTTCCTCAGGGGTCCTAAACTATGGCTACACCTTC. Protein: CASSPSSGVLNYGYTF.

A single count supports this clone. The CDR3 region has the DNA TGTGCCAGCAGATGGGGTAGGGAGGGCACAGATACGCAGTATTTT. It translates to CASRWGREGTDTQYF. The chain recombines TRBV5-6 with TRBJ2-3; D possibly corresponds to TRBD2 (6 bases). This CDR3 has 15 amino acids. Trimming took 5 bases from V and 1 from J, leaving 14 bases between them. Per the germline V gene, CDR1 is SGHDT and CDR2 is YYEEEE.

The V and J genes are TRBV15 and TRBJ2-7; 9 positions agree with TRBD2. Per germline, CDR1 LNHNV and CDR2 YYDKDF (reference sequence). V was clipped by 3 bases and J by 2 bases; unmatched bases: 14. This CDR3 is built from 18 residues. CDR3 sequence reads: CATSRKGRLVAGAYEQYF. DNA of the CDR3: TGTGCCACCAGCAGGAAGGGAAGGTTGGTAGCGGGAGCCTACGAGCAGTACTTC.

The chain has TRBV25-1 and TRBJ1-4, with 12 bases matching TRBD1. CDR1 and CDR2 from the germline V gene are MGHDK and SYGVNS. Losses at the gene ends were 4 bases for V and 8 bases for J; bases not matched to a gene: 11. This CDR3 is 17 amino acids long. The CDR3 DNA reads as TGTGCCAGCAGTGCACCGGGACAGGGGGCATTTGGCGAAAAACTGTTTTTT. Translating gives CASSAPGQGAFGEKLFF.